Below are 27 T cell receptor beta chains sequenced from a single sample in a study of blood T cell repertoires in COVID-19. Profiled with immunoSEQ multiplex PCR; TCRdb holds only in-frame clones, not every one. The data contain 250,000 to 300,000 clones, around 88% of them singletons. Sequences were obtained from peripheral blood. The receptors stem from a woman younger than 45 who had recovered from COVID-19.

The chain couples TRBV18 to TRBJ2-7, with D unresolved. There are 15 residues in the CDR3. Germline lookup yields CDR1 KGHSH and CDR2 LQKENI. Trimming removed 2 bases at V and 0 bases at J, with 11 bases between. The CDR3 DNA follows: TGTGCCAGCTCACCAAGTCAGGTGAGCTCCTACGAGCAGTACTTC. Translation: CASSPSQVSSYEQYF.

The CDR3 sequence is CASSVSGITEAFF. The CDR3 DNA follows: TGTGCCAGCAGCGTTTCCGGGATCACTGAAGCTTTCTTT. The chain links TRBV9 to TRBJ1-1; D unclear. From germline, CDR1 is SGDLS and CDR2 YYNGEE. The CDR3 loop spans 13 amino acids. Trimming took off 2 bases at V and 4 bases at J, with 9 bases between the two ends.

V and J are TRBV6-2 or TRBV6-3 and TRBJ2-5; TRBD2 might be the D (6 bases). CDR1 is MNHEY and CDR2 is SVGEGT in the germline V gene. The V and J ends lost 2 bases and 5 bases respectively, with 9 bases between them. The CDR3 totals 13 residues. Here the CDR3 reads CASSYRLEETQYF. CDR3 coding DNA: TGTGCCAGCAGTTACCGACTAGAGGAGACCCAGTACTTC.

The genes are TRBV5-6 and TRBJ2-6, with D possibly being TRBD1 (5 bases). The CDR3 is 15 amino acids. V lost 0 bases to trimming and J lost 2 bases, with 6 bases between them. The germline V gene encodes CDR1 SGHDT and CDR2 YYEEEE. CDR3 loop: CASSLEGTGANVLTF. DNA for the CDR3: TGTGCCAGCAGCTTGGAGGGGACTGGGGCCAACGTCCTGACTTTC.

The chain uses TRBV25-1 and TRBJ1-1, with 7 bases aligning to TRBD1. The germline gives CDR1 MGHDK, CDR2 SYGVNS. After removal of 5 bases from V and 1 base from J, the junction contained 4 bases not matched to a gene. This CDR3 has 14 amino acids. CDR3: CASSKQGGNTEAFF. CDR3 nucleotides: TGTGCCAGCAGTAAGCAGGGGGGGAACACTGAAGCTTTCTTT. Supplemented by reference TRBV25-1 and TRBJ1-1, the full variable domain reads EADIYQTPRYLVIGTGKKITLECSQTMGHDKMYWYQQDPGMELHLIHYSYGVNSTEKGDLSSESTVSRIRTEHFPLTLESARPSHTSQYLCASSKQGGNTEAFFGQGTRLTVV.

The J gene is TRBJ1-2, the V gene TRBV29-1, with TRBD1 as a possible D gene (5 bases). The germline V and J ends were trimmed by 4 bases and 5 bases, with 17 bases remaining between them. The CDR3 runs 14 residues. CDR1 and CDR2 from the germline V gene are SQVTM and ANQGSEA. This CDR3 is CSVGGRGFDYGYTF. CDR3 in DNA: TGCAGCGTTGGAGGCCGGGGGTTCGATTATGGCTACACCTTC.

V usage is TRBV2 and J usage is TRBJ2-7, with 10 nucleotides matching TRBD1. There are 15 residues in the CDR3. The junction had 7 bases not matched to a gene; V was cut back by 6 bases and J by 2 bases. In germline, CDR1 is SNHLY, CDR2 FYNNEI. Here the CDR3 reads CASRATGGAPYEQYF. The CDR3, as DNA: TGTGCCAGCAGGGCGACAGGGGGCGCTCCCTACGAGCAGTACTTC.

The rearrangement joins TRBV24-1 to TRBJ2-7, with 10 bases aligning to TRBD1. CDR1 and CDR2 from the germline V gene are KGHDR and SFDVKD. The CDR3 spans 15 residues. After removal of 4 bases from V and 4 bases from J, the junction contained 6 bases not matched to a gene. CDR3 sequence (DNA): TGTGCCACCAGTGACCCGGGGACAGGGGAATACGAGCAGTACTTC. It encodes CATSDPGTGEYEQYF.

The chain employs TRBV19 and TRBJ2-1; D unclear. CDR1 is LNHDA and CDR2 is SQIVND in the germline V gene (reference sequence). This CDR3 has 13 residues. Trimming shortened V by 5 bases and J by 5 bases, and 10 bases separated the two germline ends. CDR3 DNA: TGTGCCAGTAGTGCTTGGGCTAACAATGAGCAGTTCTTC. Encoded protein: CASSAWANNEQFF.

The chain uses TRBV7-9 and TRBJ1-4; TRBD1 is a possible D gene (6 bases). V was clipped by 4 bases and J by 5 bases, with 14 bases between them. CDR3 size: 15 residues. Germline V gene data show CDR1 as SEHNR and CDR2 as FQNEAQ (reference sequence). CDR3 in amino acids: CASSSWDTTNEKLFF. The CDR3 nucleotides read TGTGCCAGCAGCTCCTGGGACACGACAAATGAAAAACTGTTTTTT.

This clone was detected once. The rearrangement uses TRBV5-1 and TRBJ1-5; 8 nucleotides agree with TRBD1. V lost 4 bases, J lost 5 bases, and 5 bases stayed unmatched. Looked up from germline, CDR1 is SGHRS and CDR2 is YFSETQ. This CDR3 comprises 14 residues. The CDR3 is CASSPTGVDQPQHF. The CDR3 DNA sequence: TGCGCCAGCAGCCCGACAGGGGTGGATCAGCCCCAGCATTTT.

The chain uses TRBV7-9 and TRBJ1-2; D possibly corresponds to TRBD1 (6 bases). V gave up 5 bases and J gave up 5 bases, with 12 bases separating them. CDR3 length equals 13 residues. Germline V gene lookup returns CDR1 SEHNR and CDR2 FQNEAQ (reference sequence). CDR3 nucleotides: TGTGCCAGCAGCCCCGACAGGAGATATGGCTACACCTTC. The encoded protein is CASSPDRRYGYTF.

The chain employs TRBV28 and TRBJ2-3, with 8 bases aligning to TRBD1. This CDR3 has 15 residues. The germline V gene has CDR1 MDHEN and CDR2 SYDVKM. Trimming at V came to 10 bases and at J to 3 bases, leaving 12 bases not matched to a gene. CDR3 loop: CATAYRGTATDTQYF. The CDR3 DNA reads TGTGCCACCGCATACAGGGGGACCGCGACAGATACGCAGTATTTT.

CDR3 bases: TGCGCCAGCAGCCAGAGACAGGGGGGCTTCGGTGGCTACACCTTC. It is translated as CASSQRQGGFGGYTF. The J gene is TRBJ1-2, the V gene TRBV4-1; TRBD1 matches at 9 bases. CDR1 is MGHRA and CDR2 is YSYEKL in the germline V gene. V dropped 3 bases and J dropped 7; count of bases not matched to a gene: 9. The CDR3 has 15 residues.

The V call is TRBV28, the J call TRBJ1-1, with a weak D call TRBD1 (6 bases). V dropped 3 bases and J dropped 2 bases, with 16 bases sitting between them. The CDR3 covers 16 residues. Germline V gene lookup returns CDR1 MDHEN and CDR2 SYDVKM. CDR3 DNA sequence: TGTGCCAGCAGTTTTGCGGGGGGCGCGCCCAACACTGAAGCTTTCTTT. Protein sequence: CASSFAGGAPNTEAFF.

CDR3 nucleotide sequence: TGTGCCAGCAGCTTGGGCCCCCTCCGGGAGACCCAGTACTTC. Amino acids: CASSLGPLRETQYF. The chain employs TRBV5-5 and TRBJ2-5; D is undetermined. Germline V gene data show CDR1 as SGHKS and CDR2 as YYEKEE (reference sequence). Trimming stripped 0 bases from V and 5 bases from J, with 11 bases between. CDR3 length: 14 residues.

CDR3 sequence (DNA): TGTGCCAGCAGCGTAGTAAGCCTTCCTTCCATGAACACTGAAGCTTTCTTT. Protein: CASSVVSLPSMNTEAFF. V is TRBV9 and J is TRBJ1-1; D is undetermined. Germline CDR1 SGDLS, CDR2 YYNGEE. V dropped 0 bases and J dropped 0 bases, with 15 bases sitting between them. This CDR3 has 17 amino acids.

The chain has TRBV24-1 and TRBJ1-3, with D uncertain. Germline CDR1 is KGHDR and CDR2 is SFDVKD. Trimming left V 5 bases short and J 3 bases short, with 16 bases between. This CDR3 comprises 16 residues. The DNA for the CDR3 is TGTGCCACCAGTGGGATCGGCGCGGCGGGTGGAAACACCATATATTTT. Translation: CATSGIGAAGGNTIYF.

As regards this clone: One end of the junction does not line up with germline, which may come from a read error. This chain connects TRBV6-2 or TRBV6-3 to TRBJ2-7; TRBD1 matches at 7 bases. The CDR3 consists of 15 residues. Looked up from germline, CDR1 is MNHEY and CDR2 is SVGEGT. CDR3 sequence (DNA): TGTGCCAGCAGTTACTTCGGACAGGTCTCCTACGAGCAGCACTTC. Translation gives CASSYFGQVSYEQHF.

This chain joins TRBV10-3 and TRBJ2-2; 8 nucleotides line up with TRBD2. Trimming at V came to 2 bases and at J to 0 bases, leaving 8 bases not matched to a gene. The CDR3 sequence is 18 residues long. Germline values: CDR1 ENHRY, CDR2 SYGVKD. CDR3 coding DNA: TGTGCCATCAGTGAGCGGGACGTCGGGGGGGCGAACACCGGGGAGCTGTTTTTT. Its translation is CAISERDVGGANTGELFF.

This clone appeared once. The V gene is TRBV5-1, the J gene TRBJ2-5; 7 nucleotides align to TRBD2. The CDR3 covers 15 residues. CDR1 and CDR2 (germline): SGHRS, YFSETQ. V lost 0 bases, J lost 8 bases, and 10 bases stayed unmatched. The CDR3: CASSLASLAVGTQYF. The CDR3 bases are TGCGCCAGCAGCTTGGCCTCCCTAGCGGTGGGCACCCAGTACTTC.

The chain uses TRBV11-3 and TRBJ2-7; 8 nucleotides agree with TRBD1. The CDR3 runs 14 residues. V lost 2 bases, J lost 3 bases, and 3 bases stayed unmatched. Looked up from germline, CDR1 is SGHNT and CDR2 is YENEEA. Written as DNA, the CDR3 is TGTGCCAGCAGCTTAAGGGACAGGTACTACGAGCAGTACTTC. Protein sequence: CASSLRDRYYEQYF.

V usage is TRBV24-1 and J usage is TRBJ1-2; 8 bases align to TRBD1. The V gene end was trimmed by 4 bases and the J gene end by 4 bases; junction bases not matched to a gene: 4. CDR1 and CDR2 (germline): KGHDR, SFDVKD. This CDR3 is built from 14 residues. In DNA, the CDR3 is TGTGCCACCAGTGACCCCGGGACAGGCTATGGCTACACCTTC. This gives the protein CATSDPGTGYGYTF.

The chain couples TRBV7-2 to TRBJ2-1; 9 positions agree with TRBD1. There are 15 residues in the CDR3. Trimming removed 2 bases from V and 4 bases from J; junction bases left unmatched: 3. Germline loops: CDR1 SGHTA, CDR2 FQGNSA. The CDR3 loop reads CASSLRGQGYNEQFF. CDR3 DNA: TGTGCCAGCAGCTTACGGGGACAGGGTTACAATGAGCAGTTCTTC.

The CDR3 protein is CASSPSGQGTHSPLHF. In DNA form, the CDR3 reads TGTGCCAGCAGCCCTTCCGGGCAGGGAACCCATTCACCCCTCCACTTT. The V gene is TRBV28, the J gene TRBJ1-6, with D possibly being TRBD1 (5 bases). V was cut by 6 bases and J by 8 bases, with 20 bases left in between. Per the germline V gene, CDR1 is MDHEN and CDR2 is SYDVKM. The CDR3 has 16 residues. Variable domain in full (rest from reference TRBV28 and TRBJ1-6): DVKVTQSSRYLVKRTGEKVFLECVQDMDHENMFWYRQDPGLGLRLIYFSYDVKMKEKGDIPEGYSVSREKKERFSLILESASTNQTSMYLCASSPSGQGTHSPLHFGNGTRLTVT.

CDR3 sequence: CASGGNSNQPQHF. The CDR3 nucleotides are TGTGCCAGCGGGGGGAATAGCAATCAGCCCCAGCATTTT. This rearrangement joins TRBV2 to TRBJ1-5, with D possibly matching TRBD1 (5 bases). V was cut by 8 bases and J by 0 bases, with 8 bases left in between. Germline assignment: CDR1 SNHLY and CDR2 FYNNEI. The CDR3 has 13 residues.

The V call is TRBV6-6, the J call TRBJ2-7; 9 bases fit TRBD1. This CDR3 spans 14 amino acids. V dropped 6 bases and J dropped 6; count of bases not matched to a gene: 9. CDR1 and CDR2 from the germline V gene are MNHNY and SVGAGI (reference sequence). CDR3 protein: CASRTGTGSSEQYF. The DNA for the CDR3 is TGTGCCAGCAGAACCGGGACAGGGTCATCCGAGCAGTACTTC.